This T cell receptor (beta chain) was profiled in a study of tumor and adjacent non-tumor tissue in lung cancer. The germline CDR1 and CDR2 sequences are SGHAT and FQDESV (reference sequence). The length of the CDR3 is 15 residues. A modified ARM-PCR protocol with three rounds of nested PCR amplified TCRbeta. TCRdb fed the multiplex PCR reads into MiXCR, producing one record per CDR3 protein. This table has tens of thousands of distinct CDR3 sequences, less than 80% appearing once. The template was RNA from unsorted bulk tissue. The source of this sequence is a man aged 55 to 70 with non-small cell lung cancer. The sequencing sample was made of lung tumor tissue. The V call is TRBV11-1, the J call TRBJ1-1; weak D call: TRBD1 (6 bases). The CDR3 loop is CGGSLKGGPDTEAFF. The CDR3 DNA follows: TGTGGCGGCAGCTTGAAGGGGGGCCCGGACACTGAAGCTTTCTTT.